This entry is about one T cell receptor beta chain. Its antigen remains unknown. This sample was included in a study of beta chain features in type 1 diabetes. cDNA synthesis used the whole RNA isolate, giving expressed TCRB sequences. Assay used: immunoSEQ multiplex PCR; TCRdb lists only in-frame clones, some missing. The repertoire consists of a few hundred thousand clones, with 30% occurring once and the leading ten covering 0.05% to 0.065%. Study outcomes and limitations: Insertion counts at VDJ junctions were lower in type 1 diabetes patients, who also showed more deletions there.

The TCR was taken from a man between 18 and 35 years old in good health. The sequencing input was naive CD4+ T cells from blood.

This CDR3 reads CASSGSHQGWETQYF. The CDR3 DNA is TGTGCCAGCAGCGGAAGTCATCAGGGGTGGGAGACCCAGTACTTC. This chain links TRBV9 with TRBJ2-5, with D maybe TRBD1 (6 bases). Germline loops: CDR1 SGDLS, CDR2 YYNGEE. CDR3 length: 15 residues. Trimming shortened V by 3 bases and J by 5 bases, and 17 bases separated the two germline ends. Full variable domain (missing parts from reference TRBV9 and TRBJ2-5): DSGVTQTPKHLITATGQRVTLRCSPRSGDLSVYWYQQSLDQGLQFLIQYYNGEERAKGNILERFSAQQFPDLHSELNLSSLELGDSALYFCASSGSHQGWETQYFGPGTRLLVL.